Given below is one T cell receptor beta chain in context. Its specificity is unknown. These data come from a study of cytomegalovirus exposure and HLA in healthy donors. Study observations and caveats: Association of a missense DCLRE1C variant with TCR beta V- and J-gene trimming was reported in a later analysis. A likely sequencing artifact accounted for one observed cluster of highly shared sequence variants. Rare sequences made up most TCRs, while some public TCRs were found in many donors.

60 Vbeta and 13 Jbeta primers were used in PCR. Sequencing was performed with immunoSEQ multiplex PCR; in TCRdb, only in-frame clones are kept and a portion is missing. The table has some 130,000 clones, 77% seen once. The sequence derives from a male donor in good health and CMV-seropositive. Material: PBMCs.

DNA for the CDR3: TGTGCCAGCAGTTTATACAGGGTCAATGGAAACACCATATATTTT. This gives the protein CASSLYRVNGNTIYF. The chain recombines TRBV28 with TRBJ1-3; D possibly corresponds to TRBD1 (6 bases). Trimming shortened V by 1 base and J by 3 bases, and 10 bases separated the two germline ends. CDR1 and CDR2 from the germline V gene are MDHEN and SYDVKM. CDR3 length: 15 amino acids.